This TCR beta chain was profiled in a study of T cells in Graves' hyperthyroidism and ophthalmopathy. In the study overall: Peripheral blood was drawn at first diagnosis, prior to all treatment.

Germline V gives CDR1 SGHVS, CDR2 FQNEAQ. The CDR3 sequence is 15 residues long. With 7 bases removed from V and 4 bases from J, the gap between germline ends came to 19 bases. Study results and caveats: The model predicted ophthalmopathy a median approximately six months before onset. Peripheral blood also featured most of the thyroid clonotypes expanded above 0.001.

The investigators amplified TCR beta CDR3 regions from RNA transcripts. A set of HTBI primers served as the primers for a first-round RT-PCR of the TCR CDR3. TCRdb fed the multiplex PCR reads into MiXCR, producing one record per CDR3 protein. The sample lists roughly 530,000 distinct CDR3 sequences, 15% to 20% occurring once. As regards this clonotype: Its cognate antigen is unknown.

The study left out patients who had uncontrolled infection, other autoimmune disease, pregnancy or lactation. The material sequenced was blood. This TCR was sampled from a woman aged 18-29 years with Graves' ophthalmopathy. The chain combines TRBV7-8 with TRBJ1-1; D is undetermined. The CDR3 DNA sequence: TGTGCCAGCACCGCTAAGGGAGTTTTAGTCACTGAAGCTTTCTTT. This sequence encodes CASTAKGVLVTEAFF.